Presented here are 6 T cell receptor beta chains from one specimen sequenced in a study of CD8+ T cells in alopecia areata. Following extraction, RNA underwent reverse transcription to cDNA, which served as the sequencing template. Sequencing was performed with immunoSEQ multiplex PCR; in TCRdb, only in-frame clones are kept and a portion is missing. The sample has roughly 250,000 clones, under 70% seen once. Sequencing used CD4+ T cells sorted from blood, obtained at week 0. The receptor set was obtained from a human donor with alopecia areata.

The chain recombines TRBV6-5 with TRBJ1-3; D is undetermined. Germline V lookup: CDR1 MNHEY, CDR2 SVGAGI. The V and J ends lost 6 bases and 0 bases respectively, with 9 bases between them. This CDR3 is built from 14 residues. CDR3 region: CASRTPSSGNTIYF. CDR3 nucleotide sequence: TGTGCCAGCAGAACACCGAGCTCTGGAAACACCATATATTTT.

This clone showed up just once. V is TRBV11-2 and J is TRBJ2-7; D is possibly TRBD1 (6 bases). V shed 4 bases and J shed 3 bases, with 13 bases lying between them. CDR1 and CDR2 from the germline V gene are SGHAT and FQNNGV. The CDR3 totals 14 residues. Here the CDR3 DNA reads TGTGCCAGCAGCTCACGCCAACAGGGCTACGAGCAGTACTTC. This encodes CASSSRQQGYEQYF.

The table lists this clone with a count of one. The chain joins TRBV5-6 to TRBJ1-6; D unclear. The V gene lost 1 base and the J gene lost 6 bases, with 5 bases spanning the gap. The CDR3 is made up of 13 amino acids. CDR1 is SGHDT and CDR2 is YYEEEE in the germline V gene. The CDR3 DNA is TGTGCCAGCAGCTTGACAGCTAATTCACCCCTCCACTTT. Encoded protein: CASSLTANSPLHF. The whole variable domain, filled in from reference TRBV5-6 and TRBJ1-6, reads DAGVTQSPTHLIKTRGQQVTLRCSPKSGHDTVSWYQQALGQGPQFIFQYYEEEERQRGNFPDRFSGHQFPNYSSELNVNALLLGDSALYLCASSLTANSPLHFGNGTRLTVT.

This clone showed up just a few times. The chain couples TRBV11-3 to TRBJ2-5, with 12 bases matching TRBD2. CDR3 length: 15 residues. Germline V gene sequence: CDR1 SGHNT, CDR2 YENEEA. With V trimmed by 5 bases and J by 5 bases, 6 bases remained unmatched. The CDR3 nucleotides read TGTGCCAGCAGCACCTGGACTAGCGGGACGGAGACCCAGTACTTC. This sequence encodes CASSTWTSGTETQYF.

The genes are TRBV10-3 and TRBJ2-3; 15 bases agree with TRBD2. Germline CDR1 is ENHRY and CDR2 is SYGVKD. The V and J ends lost 6 bases and 14 bases, in that order; junction bases with no gene match: 15. The CDR3 consists of 16 residues. CDR3 in DNA: TGTGCCATCAGGGCCGACACCGGGACTAGCGGGGGGATTGGGTATTTT. It is translated as CAIRADTGTSGGIGYF.

The chain couples TRBV9 to TRBJ2-2; no reliable D call. Trimming left V 2 bases short and J 6 bases short, with 14 bases between. Germline V gene lookup returns CDR1 SGDLS and CDR2 YYNGEE. This CDR3 has 15 amino acids. In DNA form, the CDR3 reads TGTGCCAGCAGCGTCGATAGATCTTTGGCCGGGGAGCTGTTTTTT. Amino acids: CASSVDRSLAGELFF.